This T cell receptor beta chain comes out of a study of cytomegalovirus exposure and HLA in healthy donors. Both 60 Vbeta primers and 13 Jbeta primers went into the PCR. Generated by immunoSEQ multiplex PCR, the TCRdb table keeps only in-frame clones and is missing some. The sample carries 130,000 to 150,000 clones, approximately 80% recorded once. CDR1 and CDR2 from the germline V gene are LNHDA and SQIVND (reference sequence). V was clipped by 6 bases and J by 4 bases, with 23 bases between them. The CDR3 covers 17 residues. This clone was observed a single time. This TCR came from a male donor in good health and CMV-seropositive. The chain employs TRBV19 and TRBJ2-3, with D possibly matching TRBD2 (7 bases). The sample consisted of PBMCs. The CDR3 DNA sequence: TGTGCCAGTAGCATACGGGGGGCAGGGTCGGGCGCAGATACGCAGTATTTT. Its translation: CASSIRGAGSGADTQYF.